This passage covers 17 T cell receptor beta chains from one sample sequenced in a study of beta chain features in type 1 diabetes. TCRB transcripts that were expressed got sequenced, as all of the isolated RNA had been reverse transcribed. Profiled with immunoSEQ multiplex PCR; TCRdb holds only in-frame clones, not every one. Of 810,000 or so clones listed, 15% to 20% are singletons. Source material: naive CD4+ T cells from blood. These receptors were obtained from a young woman in good health.

This clone was found a few times. The gene calls are TRBV25-1 and TRBJ1-2; D is unclear. Trimming took 2 bases from V and 5 from J, leaving 15 bases between them. CDR3 length: 15 amino acids. Germline values: CDR1 MGHDK, CDR2 SYGVNS. CDR3 sequence (DNA): TGTGCCAGCAGTGAAGGTGGCAGCGTTACGTATGGCTACACCTTC. Residues: CASSEGGSVTYGYTF.

The chain links TRBV18 to TRBJ2-2; D is unclear. Deletions cut 5 bases from V and 2 bases from J, with 6 bases between. CDR1 is KGHSH and CDR2 is LQKENI in the germline V gene. CDR3 length equals 13 residues. The CDR3 nucleotides read TGTGCCAGCTCAAGCAGTAACACCGGGGAGCTGTTTTTT. Amino acid sequence: CASSSSNTGELFF. Filled out from reference TRBV18 and TRBJ2-2, the complete variable domain reads NAGVMQNPRHLVRRRGQEARLRCSPMKGHSHVYWYRQLPEEGLKFMVYLQKENIIDESGMPKERFSAEFPKEGPSILRIQQVVRGDSAAYFCASSSSNTGELFFGEGSRLTVL.

The chain links TRBV25-1 to TRBJ1-2; 7 bases are shared with TRBD1. With 2 bases clipped from V and 3 bases from J, the junction kept 12 bases outside the gene matches. Germline CDR1 and CDR2: MGHDK and SYGVNS. The CDR3 is 17 amino acids. The CDR3 region is CASSEHEGQRSYYGYTF. CDR3 bases: TGTGCCAGCAGTGAACACGAGGGACAGCGATCTTACTATGGCTACACCTTC.

The chain carries TRBV5-1 and TRBJ2-7; 7 bases line up with TRBD1. The CDR3 has 18 residues. Trimming took 2 bases from V and 2 from J; bases not matched to a gene: 16. CDR1 SGHRS and CDR2 YFSETQ come from the germline V gene. The CDR3 DNA sequence: TGCGCCAGCAGCTTAACGACAGGGCCCTCCGCAATTACCTACGAGCAGTACTTC. As protein: CASSLTTGPSAITYEQYF. Full variable domain (rest looked up from reference TRBV5-1 and TRBJ2-7): KAGVTQTPRYLIKTRGQQVTLSCSPISGHRSVSWYQQTPGQGLQFLFEYFSETQRNKGNFPGRFSGRQFSNSRSEMNVSTLELGDSALYLCASSLTTGPSAITYEQYFGPGTRLTVT.

This clone was observed a handful of times. The chain couples TRBV18 to TRBJ1-1, with D tentatively TRBD1 (5 bases). The germline V gene has CDR1 KGHSH and CDR2 LQKENI. The CDR3 length is 14 residues. V was shortened by 3 bases and J by 10 bases, with 18 bases between the two germline ends. The CDR3 sequence: CASSPPGPYSRAFF. The CDR3 nucleotides are TGTGCCAGCTCACCCCCGGGACCATACTCGAGAGCTTTCTTT.

CDR3 protein: CASSQDYFGEQYF. As DNA, the CDR3 is TGTGCCAGCAGCCAAGACTACTTTGGCGAGCAGTACTTC. The chain links TRBV4-2 to TRBJ2-7; D call uncertain. Germline lookup yields CDR1 LGHNA and CDR2 YNFKEQ. Trimming left V 0 bases short and J 6 bases short, with 9 bases between. This CDR3 is built from 13 residues.

This clone turned up a few times. DNA for the CDR3: TGTGCCAGTAGTATGAATCCTAGCGGGAGCCAAGAGACCCAGTACTTC. Amino acids: CASSMNPSGSQETQYF. The chain combines TRBV19 with TRBJ2-5; 10 nucleotides match TRBD2. Germline loops: CDR1 LNHDA, CDR2 SQIVND (reference sequence). The length of the CDR3 is 16 residues. J gave up 1 base and V 3 bases, and 5 bases lay outside the gene matches.

This chain connects TRBV7-9 to TRBJ2-1, with 7 bases aligning to TRBD2. This CDR3 region has 15 residues. Germline loops: CDR1 SEHNR, CDR2 FQNEAQ (reference sequence). The V gene end was trimmed by 7 bases and the J gene end by 3 bases; junction bases not matched to a gene: 9. The CDR3, as DNA: TGTGCCAGCACCCCCCGCGGGGACTACTACAATGAGCAGTTCTTC. This sequence encodes CASTPRGDYYNEQFF.

This chain links TRBV4-1 with TRBJ2-2; D is undetermined. Trimming pared 1 base from V and 6 bases from J, leaving 15 bases between. CDR3 length: 16 amino acids. CDR1 MGHRA and CDR2 YSYEKL come from the germline V gene. The CDR3 loop reads CASSQVTIGLAGELFF. In DNA, the CDR3 is TGCGCCAGCAGCCAAGTAACGATTGGTTTAGCCGGGGAGCTGTTTTTT.

The gene calls are TRBV29-1 and TRBJ2-3, with 9 bases matching TRBD2. The CDR3 loop spans 15 amino acids. The trim removed 1 base at V and 1 base at J, leaving 3 bases unmatched. Germline V gene lookup returns CDR1 SQVTM and CDR2 ANQGSEA. The CDR3 bases are TGCAGCGTTGAAGGGACTAGCGAACGCACAGATACGCAGTATTTT. Residues: CSVEGTSERTDTQYF.

This rearrangement joins TRBV7-3 to TRBJ2-5, with D unclear. Germline CDR1 is SGHTA and CDR2 is FQGTGA. This CDR3 spans 13 amino acids. V dropped 2 bases and J dropped 1 base, with 5 bases sitting between them. Here the CDR3 DNA reads TGTGCCAGCAGCTTAGGCAGCCAAGAGACCCAGTACTTC. Its translation is CASSLGSQETQYF.

This clone was recorded a few times. The chain joins TRBV29-1 to TRBJ2-5; D is uncertain. The CDR3 contains 14 residues. Between the trimmed V and J ends, which lost 0 bases and 4 bases, there was a span of 12 bases. Germline loops: CDR1 SQVTM, CDR2 ANQGSEA. This chain's CDR3 is CSVEDFSRTETQYF. DNA for the CDR3: TGCAGCGTTGAAGATTTCTCTAGAACAGAGACCCAGTACTTC.

This chain links TRBV7-2 with TRBJ1-4; possible D gene TRBD1, 6 bases. Germline-derived CDR1 and CDR2 are SGHTA and FQGNSA. CDR3 length equals 14 residues. Trimming took off 3 bases at V and 7 bases at J, with 12 bases between the two ends. CDR3 sequence reads: CASSFRGSAEKLFF. CDR3 DNA sequence: TGTGCCAGCAGCTTTAGGGGGTCGGCTGAAAAACTGTTTTTT.

The chain couples TRBV7-2 to TRBJ2-2, with 7 bases matching TRBD1. CDR3 length: 17 amino acids. V gave up 5 bases and J gave up 4 bases; unmatched junction bases: 13. The V gene's germline CDR1 is SGHTA and CDR2 FQGNSA. The chain's CDR3 is CASSRDRVLMTTGELFF. The CDR3 DNA sequence: TGTGCCAGCAGCCGCGACAGGGTATTGATGACCACCGGGGAGCTGTTTTTT.

The chain employs TRBV2 and TRBJ1-1, with D uncertain. Per the germline V gene, CDR1 is SNHLY and CDR2 is FYNNEI. The CDR3 is made up of 13 amino acids. The CDR3 loop reads CAHRSEMNTEAFF. The CDR3 DNA is TGTGCGCATAGGTCAGAGATGAACACTGAAGCTTTCTTT.

Worth noting for this clone: Different DNA sequences within this sample yield the same CDR3. V gene TRBV18 combines with J gene TRBJ1-1, with D maybe TRBD1 (5 bases). The germline V gene has CDR1 KGHSH and CDR2 LQKENI. Between the trimmed V and J ends, which lost 3 bases and 3 bases, there was a span of 8 bases. This CDR3 spans 13 amino acids. In DNA, the CDR3 is TGTGCCAGCTCACCCGGGACCGACACTGAAGCTTTCTTT. It specifies CASSPGTDTEAFF.

The chain has TRBV6-6 and TRBJ1-2; TRBD1 aligns across 10 bases. This CDR3 has 14 residues. The ends lost 5 bases at V and 5 bases at J; junction bases unmatched: 5. Per the germline V gene, CDR1 is MNHNY and CDR2 is SVGAGI (reference sequence). The CDR3 spells CASSDRGQPYGYTF. The CDR3 nucleotides are TGTGCCAGCAGTGACAGGGGGCAACCTTATGGCTACACCTTC.